This TCR beta chain was identified during a study of T cell responses to AZD1222 COVID-19 vaccine. Study-level findings and limits: Vaccination with two AZD1222 doses was followed by a rise in Spike-specific TCR breadth and depth.

The V end lost 1 base, the J end lost 1 base, and 10 bases lay between the germline ends. This CDR3 has 15 residues. CDR1 MNHNS and CDR2 SASEGT come from the germline V gene. Measured with immunoSEQ multiplex PCR; TCRdb has only the in-frame clones, and not every one. The sample consists of roughly 70,000 clones, 75% to 90% of them appearing once. Concerning this clone itself: Its cognate antigen is unknown.

This TCR derives from an adult in good health. V usage is TRBV6-1 and J usage is TRBJ1-1, with D possibly TRBD1 on 6 matching bases. The input for sequencing was peripheral blood, taken on day 0 of AZD1222 vaccination. CDR3 loop: CASSEDPGANTEAFF. In DNA form, the CDR3 reads TGTGCCAGCAGTGAAGACCCAGGGGCGAACACTGAAGCTTTCTTT.